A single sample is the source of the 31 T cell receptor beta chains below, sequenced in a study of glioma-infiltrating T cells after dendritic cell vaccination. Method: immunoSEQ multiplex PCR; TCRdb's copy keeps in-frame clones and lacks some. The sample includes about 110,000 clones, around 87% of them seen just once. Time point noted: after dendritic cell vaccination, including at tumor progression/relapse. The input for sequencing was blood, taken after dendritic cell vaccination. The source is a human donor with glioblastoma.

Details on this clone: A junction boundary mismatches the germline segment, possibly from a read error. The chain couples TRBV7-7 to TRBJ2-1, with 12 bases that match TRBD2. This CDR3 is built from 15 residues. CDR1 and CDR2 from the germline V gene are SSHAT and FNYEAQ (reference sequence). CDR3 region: CASSEGLAGYNEQFF. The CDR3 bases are TGTGCTAGCAGCGAGGGACTAGCGGGTTACAATGAGCAGTTCTTC.

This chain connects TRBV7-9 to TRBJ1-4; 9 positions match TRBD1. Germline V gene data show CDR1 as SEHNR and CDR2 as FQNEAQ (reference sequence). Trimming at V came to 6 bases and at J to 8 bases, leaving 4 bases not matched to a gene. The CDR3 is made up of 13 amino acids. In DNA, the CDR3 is TGTGCCAGCAGGGGACAGGGCTGGGAAAAACTGTTTTTT. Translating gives CASRGQGWEKLFF.

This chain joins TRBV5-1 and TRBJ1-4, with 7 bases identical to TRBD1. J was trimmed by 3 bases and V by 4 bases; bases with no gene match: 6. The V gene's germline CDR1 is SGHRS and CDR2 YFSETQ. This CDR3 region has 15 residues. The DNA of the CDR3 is TGCGCCAGCAGCATACAGGGGACAGCTAATGAAAAACTGTTTTTT. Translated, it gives CASSIQGTANEKLFF.

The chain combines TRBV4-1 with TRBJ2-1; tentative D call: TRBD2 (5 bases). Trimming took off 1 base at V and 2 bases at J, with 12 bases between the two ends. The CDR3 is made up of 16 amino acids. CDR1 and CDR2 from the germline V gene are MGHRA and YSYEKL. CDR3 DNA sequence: TGCGCCAGCAGCCAAGGGGCCAGCGGACCCTACAATGAGCAGTTCTTC. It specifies CASSQGASGPYNEQFF.

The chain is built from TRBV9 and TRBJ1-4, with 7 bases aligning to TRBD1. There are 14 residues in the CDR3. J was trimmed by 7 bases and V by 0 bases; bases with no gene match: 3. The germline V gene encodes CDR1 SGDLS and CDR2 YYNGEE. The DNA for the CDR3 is TGTGCCAGCAGCGTAGGACAGGGTAGTGAAAAACTGTTTTTT. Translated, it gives CASSVGQGSEKLFF.

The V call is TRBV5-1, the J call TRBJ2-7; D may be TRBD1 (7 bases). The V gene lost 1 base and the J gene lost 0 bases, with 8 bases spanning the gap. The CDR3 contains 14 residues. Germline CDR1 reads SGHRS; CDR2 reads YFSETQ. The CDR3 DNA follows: TGCGCCAGCAGCTTGCAGGGGGGCTCCTACGAGCAGTACTTC. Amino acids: CASSLQGGSYEQYF.

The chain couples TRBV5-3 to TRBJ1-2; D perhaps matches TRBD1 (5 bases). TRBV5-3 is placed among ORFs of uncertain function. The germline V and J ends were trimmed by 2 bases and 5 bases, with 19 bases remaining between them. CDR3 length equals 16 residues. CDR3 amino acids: CARSLYPRVLGYGYTF. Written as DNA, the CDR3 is TGTGCCAGAAGCTTATATCCCAGGGTATTAGGTTATGGCTACACCTTC.

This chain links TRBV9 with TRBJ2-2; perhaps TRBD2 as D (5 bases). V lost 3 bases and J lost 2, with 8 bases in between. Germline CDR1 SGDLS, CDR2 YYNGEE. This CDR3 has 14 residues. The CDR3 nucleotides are TGTGCCAGCAGCGGGACTTTTAACACCGGGGAGCTGTTTTTT. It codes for CASSGTFNTGELFF.

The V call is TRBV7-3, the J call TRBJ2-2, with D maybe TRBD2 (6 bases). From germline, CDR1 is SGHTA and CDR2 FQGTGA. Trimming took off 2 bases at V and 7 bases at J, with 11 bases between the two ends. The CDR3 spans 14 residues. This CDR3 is CASSLLREDGELFF. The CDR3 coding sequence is TGTGCCAGCAGCTTACTGCGGGAAGACGGGGAGCTGTTTTTT.

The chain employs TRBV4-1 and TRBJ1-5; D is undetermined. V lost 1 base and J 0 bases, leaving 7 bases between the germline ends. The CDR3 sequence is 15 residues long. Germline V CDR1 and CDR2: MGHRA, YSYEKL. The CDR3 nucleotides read TGCGCCAGCAGCCAAGTCAGTTATAGCAATCAGCCCCAGCATTTT. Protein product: CASSQVSYSNQPQHF.

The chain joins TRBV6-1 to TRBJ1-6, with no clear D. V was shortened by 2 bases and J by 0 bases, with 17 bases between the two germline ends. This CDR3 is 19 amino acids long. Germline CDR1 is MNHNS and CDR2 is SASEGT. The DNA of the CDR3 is TGTGCCAGCAGTGAACCCGGCGGAACCCTCAGCTCCTATAATTCACCCCTCCACTTT. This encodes CASSEPGGTLSSYNSPLHF.

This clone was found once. The CDR3 DNA follows: TGTGCCAGCAGCCAAGATATGGGGGGGCTCAATCAGCCCCAGCATTTT. Residues: CASSQDMGGLNQPQHF. The V gene is TRBV4-2, the J gene TRBJ1-5; D is perhaps TRBD1 (6 bases). With 0 bases removed from V and 3 bases from J, the gap between germline ends came to 12 bases. The CDR3 sequence is 16 residues long. Germline V gene lookup returns CDR1 LGHNA and CDR2 YNFKEQ.

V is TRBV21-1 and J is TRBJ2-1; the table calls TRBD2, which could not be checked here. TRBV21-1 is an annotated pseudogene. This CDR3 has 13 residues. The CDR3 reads CASSKDSYNEQFF. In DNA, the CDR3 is TGTGCCAGCAGCAAAGATAGTTACAATGAGCAGTTCTTC.

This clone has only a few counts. In nucleotides, the CDR3 is TGTGCCAGCAGCCCCGCTAGCGGGTCCTACGAGCAGTACTTC. Translation gives CASSPASGSYEQYF. V and J are TRBV9 and TRBJ2-7; TRBD2 aligns across 8 bases. CDR3 length: 14 amino acids. Per the germline V gene, CDR1 is SGDLS and CDR2 is YYNGEE. The J segment lost 1 base and the V segment lost 4 bases, leaving 4 bases of the junction unmatched.

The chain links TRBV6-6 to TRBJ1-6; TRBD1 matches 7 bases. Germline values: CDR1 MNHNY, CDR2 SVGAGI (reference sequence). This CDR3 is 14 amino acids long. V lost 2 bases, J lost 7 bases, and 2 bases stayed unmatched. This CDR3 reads CASSYTGENSPLHF. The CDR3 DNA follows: TGTGCCAGCAGTTACACAGGGGAAAATTCACCCCTCCACTTT.

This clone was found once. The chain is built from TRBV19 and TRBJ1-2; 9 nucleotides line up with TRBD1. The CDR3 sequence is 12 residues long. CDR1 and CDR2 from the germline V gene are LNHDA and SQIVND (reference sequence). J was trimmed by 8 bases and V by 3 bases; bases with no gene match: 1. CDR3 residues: CASSIGTGGYTF. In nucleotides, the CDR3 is TGTGCCAGTAGTATTGGGACAGGGGGCTACACCTTC.

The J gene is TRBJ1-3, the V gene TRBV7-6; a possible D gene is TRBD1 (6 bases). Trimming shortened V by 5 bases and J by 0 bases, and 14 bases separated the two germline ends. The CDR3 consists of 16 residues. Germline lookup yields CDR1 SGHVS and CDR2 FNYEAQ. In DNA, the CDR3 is TGTGCCAGCAGCGCCGACAGGACAATCTCTGGAAACACCATATATTTT. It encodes CASSADRTISGNTIYF.

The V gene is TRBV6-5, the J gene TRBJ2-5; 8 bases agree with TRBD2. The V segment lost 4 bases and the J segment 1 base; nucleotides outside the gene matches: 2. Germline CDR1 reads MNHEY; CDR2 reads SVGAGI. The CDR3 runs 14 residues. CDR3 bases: TGTGCCAGCAGTTTGGCGGGGGGCCAAGAGACCCAGTACTTC. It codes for CASSLAGGQETQYF.

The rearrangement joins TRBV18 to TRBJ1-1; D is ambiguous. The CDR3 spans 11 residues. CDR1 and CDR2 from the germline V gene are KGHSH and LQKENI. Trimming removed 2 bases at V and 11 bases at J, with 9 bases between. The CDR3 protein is CASSPGAQAFF. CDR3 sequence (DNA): TGTGCCAGCTCACCAGGAGCCCAGGCTTTCTTT.

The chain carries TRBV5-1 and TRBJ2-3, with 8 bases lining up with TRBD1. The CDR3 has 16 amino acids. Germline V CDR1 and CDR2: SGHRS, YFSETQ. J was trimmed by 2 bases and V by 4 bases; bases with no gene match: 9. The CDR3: CASSPDRVGDTDTQYF. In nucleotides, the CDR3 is TGCGCCAGCAGCCCGGACAGGGTCGGGGACACAGATACGCAGTATTTT.

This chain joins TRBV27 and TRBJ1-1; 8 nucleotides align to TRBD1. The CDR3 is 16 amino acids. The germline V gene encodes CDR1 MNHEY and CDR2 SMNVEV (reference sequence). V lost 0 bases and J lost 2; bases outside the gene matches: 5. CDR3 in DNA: TGTGCCAGCAGTTTATCCGGGACAGGATTAAACACTGAAGCTTTCTTT. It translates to CASSLSGTGLNTEAFF.

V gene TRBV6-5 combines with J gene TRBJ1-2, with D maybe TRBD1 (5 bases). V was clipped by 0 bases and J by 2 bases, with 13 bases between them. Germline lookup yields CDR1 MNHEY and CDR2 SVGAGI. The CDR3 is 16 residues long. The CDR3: CASSYSGWRDNYGYTF. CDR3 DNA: TGTGCCAGCAGTTACTCGGGGTGGAGGGACAACTATGGCTACACCTTC.

CDR3 nucleotides: TGTGCCAGCAGCCCTGGGACAGCCGAGCAGTACTTC. The encoded protein is CASSPGTAEQYF. V and J are TRBV7-9 and TRBJ2-7; 7 bases map to TRBD1. CDR3 length: 12 residues. Trimming removed 5 bases from V and 6 bases from J; junction bases left unmatched: 4. CDR1 and CDR2 from the germline V gene are SEHNR and FQNEAQ (reference sequence). The full variable domain, completed using reference TRBV7-9 and TRBJ2-7, is DTGVSQNPRHKITKRGQNVTFRCDPISEHNRLYWYRQTLGQGPEFLTYFQNEAQLEKSRLLSDRFSAERPKGSFSTLEIQRTEQGDSAMYLCASSPGTAEQYFGPGTRLTVT.

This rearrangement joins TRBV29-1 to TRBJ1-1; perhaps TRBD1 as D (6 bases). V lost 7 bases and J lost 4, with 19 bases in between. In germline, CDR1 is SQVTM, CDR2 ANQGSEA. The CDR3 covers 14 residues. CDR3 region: CSAAQGRTSTEAFF. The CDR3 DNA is TGCAGCGCTGCCCAGGGGCGAACAAGCACTGAAGCTTTCTTT.

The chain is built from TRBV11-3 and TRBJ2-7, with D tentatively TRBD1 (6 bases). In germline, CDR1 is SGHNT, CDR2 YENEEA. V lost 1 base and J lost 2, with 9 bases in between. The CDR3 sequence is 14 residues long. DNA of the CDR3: TGTGCCAGCAGCTTAGTGGACAGAACCTACGAGCAGTACTTC. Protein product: CASSLVDRTYEQYF.

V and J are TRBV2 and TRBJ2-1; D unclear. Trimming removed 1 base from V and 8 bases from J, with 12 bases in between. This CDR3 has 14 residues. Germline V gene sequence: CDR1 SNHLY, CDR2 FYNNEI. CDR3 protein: CASSEGLGRDEQFF. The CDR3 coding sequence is TGTGCCAGCAGTGAAGGGTTGGGTCGGGATGAGCAGTTCTTC.

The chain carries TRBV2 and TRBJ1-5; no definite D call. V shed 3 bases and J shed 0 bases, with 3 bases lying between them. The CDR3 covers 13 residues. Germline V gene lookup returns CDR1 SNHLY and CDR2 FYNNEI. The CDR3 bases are TGTGCCAGCAGTGATCTTAGCAATCAGCCCCAGCATTTT. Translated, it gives CASSDLSNQPQHF.

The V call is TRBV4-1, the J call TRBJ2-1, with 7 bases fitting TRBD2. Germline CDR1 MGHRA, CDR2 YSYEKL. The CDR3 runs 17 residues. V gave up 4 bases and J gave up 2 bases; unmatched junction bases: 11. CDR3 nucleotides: TGCGCCAGCAGCCCCACCCCACTAGCGACTACCTACAATGAGCAGTTCTTC. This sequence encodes CASSPTPLATTYNEQFF.

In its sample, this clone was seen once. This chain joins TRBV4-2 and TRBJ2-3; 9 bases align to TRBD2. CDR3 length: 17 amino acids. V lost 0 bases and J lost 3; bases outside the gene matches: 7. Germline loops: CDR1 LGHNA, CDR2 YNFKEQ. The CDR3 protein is CASSQEASGGSTDTQYF. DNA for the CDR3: TGTGCCAGCAGCCAAGAAGCGAGCGGGGGGTCTACAGATACGCAGTATTTT.

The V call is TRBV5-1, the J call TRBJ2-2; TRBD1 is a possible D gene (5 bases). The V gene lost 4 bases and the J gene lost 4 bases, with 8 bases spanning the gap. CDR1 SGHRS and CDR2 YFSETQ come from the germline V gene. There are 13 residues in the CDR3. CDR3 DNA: TGCGCCAGCAGCCTGGACATCACCGGGGAGCTGTTTTTT. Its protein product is CASSLDITGELFF.

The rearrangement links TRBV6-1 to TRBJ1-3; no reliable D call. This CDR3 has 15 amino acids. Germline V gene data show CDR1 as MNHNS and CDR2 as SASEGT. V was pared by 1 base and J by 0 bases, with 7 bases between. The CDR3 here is CASSEVGSSGNTIYF. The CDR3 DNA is TGTGCCAGCAGTGAAGTTGGGAGCTCTGGAAACACCATATATTTT.